The rows below give T cell receptor beta chains drawn from one sample of a study of shared clonotypes between healthy human individuals. The data were produced by immunoSEQ multiplex PCR, yet TCRdb's version contains in-frame clones alone and is incomplete. The sample carries about 2.4 million clones, roughly 93% recorded once. The specimen sequenced was naive CD4+ T cells from PBMCs. These receptors originate from a man younger than 35 in good health. Some clones in this sample may be carry-over from other donors' samples. Each CDR3 is given with its conserved first and last residue. The order of the fields is D gene, J gene, CDR3 length, V gene, clone size, CDR3 protein, CDR3 DNA. The D gene is left open where the match is weak. Rows may omit the clone size; those that give it use once, few, many or a size class.

D gene: TRBD1; J gene: TRBJ2-2; CDR3 length: 14; V gene: TRBV7-3; clone size: -; CDR3 protein: CASGRDRGTGELFF; CDR3 DNA: TGTGCCAGCGGCCGGGACAGGGGAACCGGGGAGCTGTTTTTT
D gene: -; J gene: TRBJ1-5; CDR3 length: 13; V gene: TRBV29-1; clone size: -; CDR3 protein: CSVRVNSNQPQHF; CDR3 DNA: TGCAGCGTTCGAGTGAATAGCAATCAGCCCCAGCATTTT
D gene: TRBD1; J gene: TRBJ2-4; CDR3 length: 16; V gene: TRBV9; clone size: once; CDR3 protein: CASSDYGQGGQDIQYF; CDR3 DNA: TGTGCCAGCAGCGACTACGGACAGGGGGGCCAAGACATTCAGTACTTC
D gene: TRBD1; J gene: TRBJ1-3; CDR3 length: 14; V gene: TRBV10-3; clone size: -; CDR3 protein: CAITPTGGGNTIYF; CDR3 DNA: TGTGCCATCACCCCGACAGGGGGAGGAAACACCATATATTTT
D gene: TRBD2; J gene: TRBJ2-5; CDR3 length: 17; V gene: TRBV7-8; clone size: -; CDR3 protein: CASSLVLAQFERETQYF; CDR3 DNA: TGTGCCAGCAGCTTAGTACTAGCGCAATTCGAGAGGGAGACCCAGTACTTC
D gene: TRBD1; J gene: TRBJ1-2; CDR3 length: 15; V gene: TRBV7-9; clone size: -; CDR3 protein: CASTPAGGGGYGYTF; CDR3 DNA: TGTGCCAGCACCCCGGCAGGGGGCGGGGGCTATGGCTACACCTTC
D gene: -; J gene: TRBJ2-7; CDR3 length: 13; V gene: TRBV2; clone size: -; CDR3 protein: CASSGQLSYEQYF; CDR3 DNA: TGTGCCAGCAGTGGACAGCTTTCCTACGAGCAGTACTTC
D gene: -; J gene: TRBJ2-1; CDR3 length: 11; V gene: TRBV2; clone size: once; CDR3 protein: CASSVLGEQFF; CDR3 DNA: TGTGCCAGCAGTGTTCTTGGTGAGCAGTTCTTC
D gene: TRBD1; J gene: TRBJ1-2; CDR3 length: 12; V gene: TRBV28; clone size: few; CDR3 protein: CATRDSFYGYTF; CDR3 DNA: TGTGCCACCCGGGACAGCTTCTATGGCTACACCTTC
D gene: -; J gene: TRBJ1-2; CDR3 length: 17; V gene: TRBV30; clone size: -; CDR3 protein: CAWSRQTNRRGNYGYTF; CDR3 DNA: TGTGCCTGGAGTCGACAGACCAATCGGCGGGGAAACTATGGCTACACCTTC
D gene: -; J gene: TRBJ2-5; CDR3 length: 14; V gene: TRBV2; clone size: -; CDR3 protein: CASSAGTGPMTQYF; CDR3 DNA: TGTGCCAGCAGTGCGGGCACAGGGCCAATGACCCAGTACTTC
D gene: TRBD2; J gene: TRBJ2-7; CDR3 length: 16; V gene: TRBV5-1; clone size: -; CDR3 protein: CASSDQSGRKTYEQYF; CDR3 DNA: TGCGCCAGCAGCGATCAAAGCGGGAGGAAGACCTACGAGCAGTACTTC
D gene: -; J gene: TRBJ2-1; CDR3 length: 16; V gene: TRBV7-8; clone size: -; CDR3 protein: CASSLVSRAAYNEQFF; CDR3 DNA: TGTGCCAGCAGCTTAGTTTCCAGGGCGGCCTACAATGAGCAGTTCTTC
D gene: -; J gene: TRBJ2-1; CDR3 length: 12; V gene: TRBV6-5; clone size: -; CDR3 protein: CASRSSRGSPFF; CDR3 DNA: TGTGCCAGCAGATCGTCCCGAGGGTCGCCGTTCTTC
D gene: -; J gene: TRBJ1-2; CDR3 length: 14; V gene: TRBV7-2; clone size: -; CDR3 protein: CASSLRDGLYGYTF; CDR3 DNA: TGTGCCAGCAGCTTAAGAGACGGATTATATGGCTACACCTTC
D gene: -; J gene: TRBJ2-6; CDR3 length: 15; V gene: TRBV28; clone size: -; CDR3 protein: CASSPMPPGANVLTF; CDR3 DNA: TGTGCCAGCAGCCCGATGCCCCCTGGGGCCAACGTCCTGACTTTC
D gene: TRBD1; J gene: TRBJ2-2; CDR3 length: 18; V gene: TRBV19; clone size: -; CDR3 protein: CASSIGGAGGKNTGELFF; CDR3 DNA: TGTGCCAGTAGTATAGGCGGGGCAGGGGGCAAGAACACCGGGGAGCTGTTTTTT
D gene: -; J gene: TRBJ2-2; CDR3 length: 14; V gene: TRBV11-3; clone size: -; CDR3 protein: CASSLDLTAGELFF; CDR3 DNA: TGTGCCAGCAGCTTAGATCTCACCGCCGGGGAGCTGTTTTTT
D gene: -; J gene: TRBJ2-1; CDR3 length: 15; V gene: TRBV11-1; clone size: -; CDR3 protein: CASSLKKEAFVEQFF; CDR3 DNA: TGTGCCAGCAGCTTAAAGAAGGAGGCCTTCGTGGAGCAGTTCTTC
D gene: TRBD2; J gene: TRBJ2-7; CDR3 length: 17; V gene: TRBV28; clone size: -; CDR3 protein: CASISGLAGYSSYEQYF; CDR3 DNA: TGTGCCAGCATATCGGGACTAGCGGGTTACAGCTCCTACGAGCAGTACTTC
D gene: TRBD2; J gene: TRBJ2-5; CDR3 length: 16; V gene: TRBV6-6; clone size: -; CDR3 protein: CASSEPEREGKETQYF; CDR3 DNA: TGTGCCAGCAGCGAACCGGAGCGGGAGGGGAAAGAGACCCAGTACTTC
D gene: TRBD1; J gene: TRBJ1-4; CDR3 length: 15; V gene: TRBV28; clone size: -; CDR3 protein: CASTLGGQGGEKLFF; CDR3 DNA: TGTGCCAGCACCTTAGGAGGACAGGGGGGCGAAAAACTGTTTTTT
D gene: -; J gene: TRBJ1-5; CDR3 length: 16; V gene: TRBV19; clone size: -; CDR3 protein: CASSISGIHSNQPQHF; CDR3 DNA: TGTGCCAGTAGTATTAGCGGGATCCATAGCAATCAGCCCCAGCATTTT
D gene: -; J gene: TRBJ2-1; CDR3 length: 15; V gene: TRBV14; clone size: few; CDR3 protein: CASSQGVGHYNEQFF; CDR3 DNA: TGTGCCAGCAGCCAAGGTGTCGGACATTACAATGAGCAGTTCTTC
D gene: -; J gene: TRBJ2-5; CDR3 length: 14; V gene: TRBV7-9; clone size: -; CDR3 protein: CASSLARGQETQYF; CDR3 DNA: TGTGCCAGCAGCCTCGCCCGGGGCCAAGAGACCCAGTACTTC
D gene: -; J gene: TRBJ2-1; CDR3 length: 15; V gene: TRBV11-2; clone size: -; CDR3 protein: CASSLDPTSYNEQFF; CDR3 DNA: TGTGCCAGCAGCTTAGACCCGACCTCCTACAATGAGCAGTTCTTC
D gene: TRBD1; J gene: TRBJ1-2; CDR3 length: 15; V gene: TRBV28; clone size: -; CDR3 protein: CASSPTGTGGLDYTF; CDR3 DNA: TGTGCCAGCAGTCCCACCGGGACAGGGGGTTTAGACTACACCTTC
D gene: -; J gene: TRBJ2-3; CDR3 length: 13; V gene: TRBV5-6; clone size: -; CDR3 protein: CASSLGSTDTQYF; CDR3 DNA: TGTGCCAGCAGCCTGGGTAGCACAGATACGCAGTATTTT
D gene: TRBD2; J gene: TRBJ2-7; CDR3 length: 17; V gene: TRBV10-3; clone size: -; CDR3 protein: CAISSASGTMDSYEQYF; CDR3 DNA: TGTGCCATCAGTAGCGCCTCCGGGACTATGGACTCCTACGAGCAGTACTTC
D gene: TRBD2; J gene: TRBJ2-3; CDR3 length: 13; V gene: TRBV2; clone size: -; CDR3 protein: CAGGLAGEDTQYF; CDR3 DNA: TGTGCCGGTGGACTAGCGGGAGAGGATACGCAGTATTTT
D gene: -; J gene: TRBJ1-1; CDR3 length: 13; V gene: TRBV11-3; clone size: -; CDR3 protein: CASSLGGNTEAFF; CDR3 DNA: TGTGCCAGCAGCTTAGGGGGGAACACTGAAGCTTTCTTT